Listed here are 26 T cell receptor beta chains from one sample, sequenced in a study of Ad26.COV2.S vaccination and SARS-CoV-2 variants. Noted treatment: roughly 19 received Ad26.COV2.S at low or high dose, single or two shots; five or six received placebo; per-sample allocation not given. Samples came from day 63 after the first vaccine or placebo injection. Sequencing used immunoSEQ multiplex PCR; TCRdb keeps in-frame clones, though not all of them. This table has 350,000 to 600,000 clones, roughly nine tenths appearing once. Sequencing used peripheral blood, obtained in a trial of Ad26.COV2.S vaccine versus placebo. The receptors originated from a person between 18 and 60 years old who received the Ad26.COV2.S COVID-19 vaccine or a placebo.

Comments on this clone: The same CDR3 can be traced to other DNA sequences in this sample. The V and J genes are TRBV19 and TRBJ2-1; 10 positions match TRBD2. V gave up 6 bases and J gave up 1 base; unmatched junction bases: 3. The CDR3 length is 15 residues. Germline loops: CDR1 LNHDA, CDR2 SQIVND (reference sequence). The CDR3 is CASRPTSGSYNEQFF. CDR3 nucleotides: TGTGCCAGTAGGCCGACTAGCGGGTCCTACAATGAGCAGTTCTTC.

The chain joins TRBV6-6 to TRBJ1-6; D not certain. Trimming removed 2 bases from V and 4 bases from J, with 6 bases in between. CDR3 length equals 14 residues. Per germline, CDR1 MNHNY and CDR2 SVGAGI (reference sequence). The CDR3 sequence: CASSYTQYNSPLHF. The DNA of the CDR3 is TGTGCCAGCAGTTACACACAGTATAATTCACCCCTCCACTTT.

A remark on this clone: One junction end does not reproduce the germline sequence, and a read error may be involved. This chain joins TRBV6-6 and TRBJ1-2, with 7 nucleotides matching TRBD1. There are 10 residues in the CDR3. Per germline, CDR1 MNHNY and CDR2 SVGAGI (reference sequence). DNA of the CDR3: TGTGCCAGCAGAAATCGGGACAGCATCTTC. It codes for CASRNRDSIF.

V is TRBV9 and J is TRBJ1-2; 9 positions agree with TRBD1. The germline V gene has CDR1 SGDLS and CDR2 YYNGEE. This CDR3 spans 15 amino acids. Trimming at V came to 4 bases and at J to 4 bases, leaving 8 bases not matched to a gene. The CDR3 loop is CASSRTQGAVYGYTF. CDR3 bases: TGTGCCAGCAGCCGAACACAGGGGGCTGTCTATGGCTACACCTTC. The whole variable domain, remainder taken from reference TRBV9 and TRBJ1-2, is DSGVTQTPKHLITATGQRVTLRCSPRSGDLSVYWYQQSLDQGLQFLIQYYNGEERAKGNILERFSAQQFPDLHSELNLSSLELGDSALYFCASSRTQGAVYGYTFGSGTRLTVV.

The chain is built from TRBV6-4 and TRBJ2-2; D gene uncertain. Deletions cut 3 bases from V and 1 base from J, with 0 bases between. The CDR3 covers 12 residues. Germline values: CDR1 MRHNA, CDR2 SNTAGT. The CDR3 nucleotides read TGTGCCAGCAGTGAGAACACCGGGGAGCTGTTTTTT. The encoded protein is CASSENTGELFF.

V usage is TRBV18 and J usage is TRBJ2-5; 12 positions agree with TRBD2. CDR1 is KGHSH, CDR2 LQKENI, per germline. V gave up 3 bases and J gave up 7 bases; unmatched junction bases: 9. The CDR3 loop spans 16 amino acids. CDR3 protein: CASSPDGLAGSRTQYF. The CDR3 bases are TGTGCCAGCTCACCCGATGGACTAGCGGGATCCCGGACCCAGTACTTC.

The rearrangement uses TRBV7-2 and TRBJ2-7, with 7 bases that match TRBD2. This CDR3 has 17 residues. Germline V lookup: CDR1 SGHTA, CDR2 FQGNSA. J was trimmed by 3 bases and V by 3 bases; bases with no gene match: 14. The CDR3 DNA sequence: TGTGCCAGCAGCTTCGGGAATAGAGCGGGATGGGGCTACGAGCAGTACTTC. As protein: CASSFGNRAGWGYEQYF.

The rearrangement joins TRBV15 to TRBJ2-7; the D gene could be TRBD1 or TRBD2 (6 bases each). V lost 1 base and J lost 1, with 11 bases in between. This CDR3 contains 15 residues. Germline V gene sequence: CDR1 LNHNV, CDR2 YYDKDF (reference sequence). CDR3 residues: CATSRVGGTSYEQYF. Written as DNA, the CDR3 is TGTGCCACCAGCAGAGTTGGCGGGACATCCTACGAGCAGTACTTC.

The V call is TRBV7-6, the J call TRBJ1-6, with D possibly TRBD1 on 5 matching bases. This CDR3 has 16 amino acids. Germline V lookup: CDR1 SGHVS, CDR2 FNYEAQ. V was clipped by 0 bases and J by 6 bases, with 12 bases between them. DNA of the CDR3: TGTGCCAGCAGCTTAGCGCGCAAGGGGCCTAATTCACCCCTCCACTTT. It encodes CASSLARKGPNSPLHF.

The V and J genes are TRBV6-5 and TRBJ2-1; maybe TRBD2 (6 bases). The CDR3 spans 11 residues. The germline V gene has CDR1 MNHEY and CDR2 SVGAGI. Trimming removed 7 bases from V and 6 bases from J, with 7 bases in between. The CDR3 spells CASKGGNEQFF. CDR3 DNA: TGTGCCAGCAAGGGAGGCAATGAGCAGTTCTTC.

V gene TRBV5-4 combines with J gene TRBJ2-2; 9 bases are shared with TRBD1. CDR1 and CDR2 from the germline V gene are SGHNT and YYREEE (reference sequence). The CDR3 extends over 16 amino acids. The J segment lost 5 bases and the V segment lost 4 bases, leaving 9 bases of the junction unmatched. The CDR3 nucleotides read TGTGCCAGCAGCCAGGGACAGGGTGACGGAACCGGGGAGCTGTTTTTT. This sequence encodes CASSQGQGDGTGELFF.

The chain carries TRBV27 and TRBJ2-5; 9 nucleotides agree with TRBD2. The trim removed 3 bases at V and 5 bases at J, leaving 10 bases unmatched. CDR3 length equals 16 residues. Per germline, CDR1 MNHEY and CDR2 SMNVEV (reference sequence). The CDR3 sequence: CASSFGGGAGGETQYF. In DNA form, the CDR3 reads TGTGCCAGCAGTTTCGGAGGGGGTGCGGGAGGGGAGACCCAGTACTTC.

CDR3 region: CASSIQGLAGAHGGYF. As DNA, the CDR3 is TGTGCCAGCAGCATCCAGGGACTAGCGGGAGCCCACGGGGGGTATTTT. The chain employs TRBV5-4 and TRBJ2-3; 14 bases are shared with TRBD2. The CDR3 length is 16 residues. The germline V gene encodes CDR1 SGHNT and CDR2 YYREEE (reference sequence). V gave up 4 bases and J gave up 14 bases; unmatched junction bases: 15.

The rearrangement uses TRBV6-5 and TRBJ2-4; D ambiguous. The CDR3 is made up of 13 amino acids. From germline, CDR1 is MNHEY and CDR2 SVGAGI. With 7 bases removed from V and 1 base from J, the gap between germline ends came to 8 bases. CDR3 in DNA: TGTGCCAGCAAAGGCCGGGCCAAAAACATTCAGTACTTC. Its translation is CASKGRAKNIQYF.

The chain joins TRBV7-9 to TRBJ2-3; the match to TRBD2 covers 7 bases. After removal of 6 bases from V and 2 bases from J, the junction contained 8 bases not matched to a gene. Germline assignment: CDR1 SEHNR and CDR2 FQNEAQ (reference sequence). The CDR3 sequence is 15 residues long. The CDR3 sequence: CASSLRAGNTDTQYF. CDR3 in DNA: TGTGCCAGCAGTCTCCGAGCGGGGAACACAGATACGCAGTATTTT.

The V and J genes are TRBV30 and TRBJ1-2; D is ambiguous. The CDR3 is made up of 12 amino acids. In germline, CDR1 is GTSNPN, CDR2 SVGIG (reference sequence). The V end lost 3 bases, the J end lost 8 bases, and 13 bases lay between the germline ends. CDR3 coding DNA: TGTGCCTGGAGGGGTAGTGGCTACGGCTACACCTTC. It codes for CAWRGSGYGYTF.

This chain uses TRBV10-3 with TRBJ2-1, with TRBD2 matching over 12 bases. The V segment lost 6 bases and the J segment 9 bases; nucleotides outside the gene matches: 15. Germline V gene lookup returns CDR1 ENHRY and CDR2 SYGVKD. This CDR3 spans 17 amino acids. This CDR3 is CAIRRERLAGVLGEQFF. CDR3 sequence (DNA): TGTGCCATCAGGCGAGAAAGACTAGCGGGAGTACTAGGTGAGCAGTTCTTC.

The chain recombines TRBV27 with TRBJ1-1; D is unresolved. Germline values: CDR1 MNHEY, CDR2 SMNVEV (reference sequence). The CDR3 contains 13 residues. Trimming cost V 7 bases and J 1 base, with 10 bases left between them. CDR3 loop: CASITPPNTEAFF. The CDR3 bases are TGTGCCAGCATTACCCCTCCGAACACTGAAGCTTTCTTT.

This clone appeared once. The chain recombines TRBV5-1 with TRBJ2-2; weak D call: TRBD1 (7 bases). V lost 2 bases and J 5 bases, leaving 10 bases between the germline ends. The germline CDR1 and CDR2 sequences are SGHRS and YFSETQ. The CDR3 extends over 14 amino acids. The DNA for the CDR3 is TGCGCCAGCAGCTTTCAGGGGGGTACCGGGGAGCTGTTTTTT. It codes for CASSFQGGTGELFF.

J is TRBJ1-5 and V is TRBV3-1 (or the pseudogene TRBV3-2); no definite D call. This CDR3 region has 13 residues. V lost 2 bases, J lost 6 bases, and 8 bases lay in between. Germline V gene data show CDR1 as LGHDT and CDR2 as YNNKEL (reference sequence). CDR3 DNA: TGTGCCAGCAGCCAACAACCGGGTCAGCCCCAGCATTTT. The encoded protein is CASSQQPGQPQHF.

The V and J genes are TRBV19 and TRBJ1-1, with TRBD1 as a possible D gene (5 bases). Trimming removed 5 bases from V and 1 base from J, with 11 bases in between. CDR1 LNHDA and CDR2 SQIVND come from the germline V gene (reference sequence). The CDR3 runs to 14 residues. CDR3 in DNA: TGTGCCAGTAGTCCAGGGACGGAGAACACTGAAGCTTTCTTT. Encoded protein: CASSPGTENTEAFF.

The chain employs TRBV18 and TRBJ1-1, with 7 bases identical to TRBD1. Germline-derived CDR1 and CDR2 are KGHSH and LQKENI. The junction had 14 bases not matched to a gene; V was cut back by 4 bases and J by 6 bases. The CDR3 covers 16 residues. CDR3 region: CASSLPPGQAPPEAFF. CDR3 nucleotide sequence: TGTGCCAGCTCACTACCACCAGGACAGGCCCCCCCTGAAGCTTTCTTT.

The rearrangement joins TRBV19 to TRBJ2-3; 13 bases align to TRBD2. The CDR3 is 14 amino acids. The germline V gene encodes CDR1 LNHDA and CDR2 SQIVND (reference sequence). J was trimmed by 3 bases and V by 6 bases; bases with no gene match: 0. CDR3 DNA sequence: TGTGCCAGTAGGACTAGCGGGAGGACAGATACGCAGTATTTT. The encoded protein is CASRTSGRTDTQYF.

The CDR3 DNA sequence: TGTGCCAGCAGCTTAGGAGGTAATCCCAATGAGCAGTTCTTC. Translating it yields CASSLGGNPNEQFF. The J gene is TRBJ2-1, the V gene TRBV7-3; the D gene is possibly TRBD2 (5 bases). V lost 2 bases to trimming and J lost 6 bases, with 11 bases between them. CDR1 SGHTA and CDR2 FQGTGA come from the germline V gene. The CDR3 sequence is 14 residues long.

The chain couples TRBV27 to TRBJ1-1, with D hard to call. The CDR3 runs 16 residues. The V end was cut by 3 bases, the J end by 0 bases, with 14 bases between. Per the germline V gene, CDR1 is MNHEY and CDR2 is SMNVEV (reference sequence). CDR3 coding DNA: TGTGCCAGCAGTTTTATCGGAGAGCTCATGAACACTGAAGCTTTCTTT. Translation: CASSFIGELMNTEAFF.

The V and J genes are TRBV9 and TRBJ2-3, with D unresolved. CDR3 length equals 15 residues. V was clipped by 3 bases and J by 0 bases, with 11 bases between them. In germline, CDR1 is SGDLS, CDR2 YYNGEE. This CDR3 reads CASSGHQDSTDTQYF. DNA of the CDR3: TGTGCCAGCAGCGGACACCAGGACAGCACAGATACGCAGTATTTT.